The rows below give T cell receptor beta chains drawn from one sample of a study of tumor-infiltrating lymphocytes in primary liver carcinoma. TCRdb re-called the multiplex PCR reads through MiXCR, storing one row per CDR3 protein. This repertoire shows tens of thousands of distinct CDR3 sequences, more than 60% found once; its top ten account for more than 35%. Sequencing was performed on tumor-adjacent normal liver tissue. Every receptor here comes from a man in his forties with primary liver carcinoma and hepatitis B virus infection. Both conserved end residues are part of each CDR3. The D gene is left open where the match is weak. Size values are once, few and many counts, or a class for expanded clones, and some rows have none.

TRBV28	-	TRBJ2-1	TRBD2	CASSFAGVAFGEQLF	TGTGCCAGCAGTTTCGCGGGAGTAGCTTTTGGCGAGCAGCTCTTC
TRBV24-1	-	TRBJ1-4	-	CATISHSETSASNEKLFF	TGTGCCACTATTTCCCATTCGGAAACGTCTGCATCTAATGAAAAACTGTTTTTT
TRBV4-3	once	TRBJ1-2	TRBD1	CVSSLDRGKNYGYTF	TGCGTCAGCAGCCTCGACAGGGGAAAGAACTATGGCTACACCTTT
TRBV29-1	-	TRBJ1-2	-	CSVSGHGGYTF	TGCAGCGTGTCCGGGCACGGCGGCTACACCTTC
TRBV14	-	TRBJ2-3	-	CASSQEGEDTKYF	TGTGCCAGCAGCCAAGAGGGCGAAGATACGAAGTATTTT
TRBV28	-	TRBJ2-7	-	CASNLWGGNIVEQYF	TGTGCCAGCAATTTATGGGGCGGGAACATTGTCGAGCAGTATTTC
TRBV10-3	-	TRBJ2-5	TRBD1	CTIIESAGGNRQETQYF	TGTACCATCATTGAATCGGCAGGGGGAAATAGACAAGAGACCCAGTACTTC
TRBV29-1	-	TRBJ2-1	-	CSVEVANRSYNKQFF	TGCAGCGTTGAAGTAGCGAATAGGTCCTACAATAAGCAGTTCTTC
TRBV4-3	-	TRBJ2-7	-	CARSQDLPYEQYF	TGTGCCAGAAGCCAAGATCTGCCCTACGAACAGTACTTC
TRBV4-1	-	TRBJ2-5	-	CASSQDGTSTQYF	TGCGCCAGCAGCCAAGACGGCACATCGACCCAGTACTTC
TRBV5-1	-	TRBJ1-1	TRBD1	CASTQGGECTEAFF	TGCGCCAGCACCCAAGGGGGCGAATGTACTGAAGCTTTCTTT
TRBV6-2/TRBV6-3	-	TRBJ2-7	TRBD1	CASTSFGTAYKQYF	TGTGCCAGCACTTCGTTCGGGACAGCCTACAAGCAGTACTTC
TRBV7-9	-	TRBJ2-3	-	CASGSLIGTTDTQYF	TGTGCCAGCGGCTCGTTGATAGGGACAACAGATACGCAGTATTTT
TRBV5-1	-	TRBJ2-7	-	CASSLESGVEQCF	TGCGCCAGCAGCTTGGAGTCAGGGGTTGAGCAATGCTTC
TRBV29-1	medium-sized	TRBJ2-4	-	CSVEDARLAKNIQYF	TGCAGCGTTGAAGATGCACGGCTAGCCAAAAACATTCAGTACTTC
TRBV7-2	few	TRBJ1-1	TRBD1	CASSLPGQKNTEAFF	TGTGCCAGCAGCTTGCCGGGACAGAAGAACACTGAAGCTTTCTTT
TRBV29-1	-	TRBJ2-7	TRBD2	CSAAGTSDYEQYF	TGCAGCGCCGCCGGGACTAGCGACTATGAGCAGTACTTC
TRBV11-2	-	TRBJ2-7	-	CVSSSNRSSYEQYF	TGTGTCAGTAGCTCTAACAGGAGTTCCTACGAGCAGTACTTC